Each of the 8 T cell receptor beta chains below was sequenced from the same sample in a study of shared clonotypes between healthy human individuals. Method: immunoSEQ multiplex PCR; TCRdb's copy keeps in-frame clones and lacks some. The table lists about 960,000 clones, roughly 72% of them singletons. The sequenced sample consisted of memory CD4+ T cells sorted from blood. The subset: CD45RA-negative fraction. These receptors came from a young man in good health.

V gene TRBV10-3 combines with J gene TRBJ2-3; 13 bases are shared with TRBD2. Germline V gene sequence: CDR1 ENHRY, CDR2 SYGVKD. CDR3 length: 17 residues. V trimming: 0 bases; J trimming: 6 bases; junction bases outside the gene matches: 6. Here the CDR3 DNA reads TGTGCCATCAGTGAGTCGAGGACTAGCGGGAGTTGGGATACGCAGTATTTT. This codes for CAISESRTSGSWDTQYF.

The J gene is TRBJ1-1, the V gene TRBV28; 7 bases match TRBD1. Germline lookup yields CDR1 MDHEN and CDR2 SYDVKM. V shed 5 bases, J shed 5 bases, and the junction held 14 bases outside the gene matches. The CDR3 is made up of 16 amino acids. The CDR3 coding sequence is TGTGCCAGCAGTCATTACAGGGGAGGCGGTAGTACTGAAGCTTTCTTT. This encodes CASSHYRGGGSTEAFF.

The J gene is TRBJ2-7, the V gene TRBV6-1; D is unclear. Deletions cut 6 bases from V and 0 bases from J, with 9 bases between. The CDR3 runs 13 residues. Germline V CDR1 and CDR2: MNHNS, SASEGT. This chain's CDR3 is CASRVRSSYEQYF. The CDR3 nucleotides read TGTGCCAGCAGAGTCAGGAGCTCCTACGAGCAGTACTTC.

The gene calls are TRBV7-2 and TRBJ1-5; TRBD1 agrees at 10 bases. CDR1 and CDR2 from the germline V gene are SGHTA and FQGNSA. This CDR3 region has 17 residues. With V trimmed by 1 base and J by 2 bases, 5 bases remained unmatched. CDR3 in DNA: TGTGCCAGCAGCTTAGGGACAGGGGGTGGGGGCAATCAGCCCCAGCATTTT. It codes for CASSLGTGGGGNQPQHF. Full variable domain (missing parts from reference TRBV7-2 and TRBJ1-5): GAGVSQSPSNKVTEKGKDVELRCDPISGHTALYWYRQSLGQGLEFLIYFQGNSAPDKSGLPSDRFSAERTGGSVSTLTIQRTQQEDSAVYLCASSLGTGGGGNQPQHFGDGTRLSIL.

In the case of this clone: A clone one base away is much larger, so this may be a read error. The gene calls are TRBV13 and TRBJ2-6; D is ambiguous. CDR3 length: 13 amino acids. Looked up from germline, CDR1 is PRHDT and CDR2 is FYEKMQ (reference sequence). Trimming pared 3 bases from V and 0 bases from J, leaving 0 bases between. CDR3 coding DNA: TGTGCCAGCAGCTTCTCTGGGGCCAACGTCCTGACTTTC. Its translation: CASSFSGANVLTF.

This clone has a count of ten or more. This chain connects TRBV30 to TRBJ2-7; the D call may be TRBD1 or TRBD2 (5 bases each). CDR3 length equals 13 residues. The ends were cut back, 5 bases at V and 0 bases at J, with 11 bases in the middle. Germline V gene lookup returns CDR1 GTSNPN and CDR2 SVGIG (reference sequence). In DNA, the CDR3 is TGTGCCTGGGGAGGTGACAGCTCCTACGAGCAGTACTTC. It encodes CAWGGDSSYEQYF.

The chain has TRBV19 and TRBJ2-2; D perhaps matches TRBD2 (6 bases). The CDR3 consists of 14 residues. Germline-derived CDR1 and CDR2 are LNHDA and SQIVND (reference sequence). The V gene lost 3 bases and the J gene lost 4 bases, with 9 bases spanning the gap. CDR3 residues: CASSMGGSTGELFF. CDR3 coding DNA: TGTGCCAGTAGTATGGGGGGATCCACCGGGGAGCTGTTTTTT. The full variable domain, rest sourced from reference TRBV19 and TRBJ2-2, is DGGITQSPKYLFRKEGQNVTLSCEQNLNHDAMYWYRQDPGQGLRLIYYSQIVNDFQKGDIAEGYSVSREKKESFPLTVTSAQKNPTAFYLCASSMGGSTGELFFGEGSRLTVL.

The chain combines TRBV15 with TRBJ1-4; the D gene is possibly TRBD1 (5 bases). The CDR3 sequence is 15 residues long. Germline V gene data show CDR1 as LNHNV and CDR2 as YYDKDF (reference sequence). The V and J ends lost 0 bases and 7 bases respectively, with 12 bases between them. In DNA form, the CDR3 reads TGTGCCACCAGCAGAGAGGCGGTCGGGGGTGAAAAACTGTTTTTT. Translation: CATSREAVGGEKLFF.